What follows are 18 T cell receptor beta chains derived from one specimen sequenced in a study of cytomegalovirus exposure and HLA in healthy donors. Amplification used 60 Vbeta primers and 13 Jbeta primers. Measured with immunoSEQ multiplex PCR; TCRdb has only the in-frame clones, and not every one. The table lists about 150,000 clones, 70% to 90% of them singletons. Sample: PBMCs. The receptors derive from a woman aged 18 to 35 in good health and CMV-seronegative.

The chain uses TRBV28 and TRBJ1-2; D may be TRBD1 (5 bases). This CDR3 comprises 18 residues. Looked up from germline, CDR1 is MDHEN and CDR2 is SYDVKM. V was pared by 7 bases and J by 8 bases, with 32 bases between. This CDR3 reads CASTGLPGSGEWGYGYTF. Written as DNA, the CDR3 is TGTGCCAGCACCGGACTACCCGGGTCGGGGGAATGGGGCTACGGCTACACCTTC.

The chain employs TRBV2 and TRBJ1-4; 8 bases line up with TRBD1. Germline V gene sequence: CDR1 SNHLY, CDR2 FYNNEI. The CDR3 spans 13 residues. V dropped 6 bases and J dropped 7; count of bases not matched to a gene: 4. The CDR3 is CASSGQGIEKLFF. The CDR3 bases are TGTGCCAGCAGCGGACAGGGCATTGAAAAACTGTTTTTT.

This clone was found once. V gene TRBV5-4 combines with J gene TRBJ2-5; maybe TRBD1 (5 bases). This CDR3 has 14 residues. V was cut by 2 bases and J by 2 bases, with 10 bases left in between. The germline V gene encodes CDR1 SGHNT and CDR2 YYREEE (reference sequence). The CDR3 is CASSFQGRQETQYF. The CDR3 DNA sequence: TGTGCCAGCAGCTTCCAGGGCAGACAAGAGACCCAGTACTTC. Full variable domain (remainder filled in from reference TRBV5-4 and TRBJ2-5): ETGVTQSPTHLIKTRGQQVTLRCSSQSGHNTVSWYQQALGQGPQFIFQYYREEENGRGNFPPRFSGLQFPNYSSELNVNALELDDSALYLCASSFQGRQETQYFGPGTRLLVL.

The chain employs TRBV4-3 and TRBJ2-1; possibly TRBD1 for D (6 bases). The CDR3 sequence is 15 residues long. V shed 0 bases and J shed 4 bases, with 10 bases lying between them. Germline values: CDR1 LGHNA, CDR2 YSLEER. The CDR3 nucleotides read TGCGCCAGCAGCCAAGATTTAACAGGGTACAATGAGCAGTTCTTC. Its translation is CASSQDLTGYNEQFF.

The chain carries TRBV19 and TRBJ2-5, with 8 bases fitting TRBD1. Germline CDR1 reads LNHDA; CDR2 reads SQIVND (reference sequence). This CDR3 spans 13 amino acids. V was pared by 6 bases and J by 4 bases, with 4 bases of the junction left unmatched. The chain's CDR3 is CASSPDRVETQYF. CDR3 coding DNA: TGTGCCAGTAGCCCGGACAGGGTAGAGACCCAGTACTTC.

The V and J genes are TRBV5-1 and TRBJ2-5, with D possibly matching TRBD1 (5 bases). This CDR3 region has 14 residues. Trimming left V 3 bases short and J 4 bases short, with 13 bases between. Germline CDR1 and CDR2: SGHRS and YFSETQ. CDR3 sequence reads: CASSSGHLGETQYF. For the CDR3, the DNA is TGCGCCAGCAGCTCAGGACATTTAGGAGAGACCCAGTACTTC.

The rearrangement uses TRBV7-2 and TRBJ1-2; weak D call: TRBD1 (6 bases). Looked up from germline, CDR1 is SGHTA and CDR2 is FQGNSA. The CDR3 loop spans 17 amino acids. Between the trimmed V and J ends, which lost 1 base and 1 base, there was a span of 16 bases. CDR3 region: CASSLVGSTGSNYGYTF. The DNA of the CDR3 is TGTGCCAGCAGCTTAGTGGGGTCGACAGGAAGTAACTATGGCTACACCTTC.

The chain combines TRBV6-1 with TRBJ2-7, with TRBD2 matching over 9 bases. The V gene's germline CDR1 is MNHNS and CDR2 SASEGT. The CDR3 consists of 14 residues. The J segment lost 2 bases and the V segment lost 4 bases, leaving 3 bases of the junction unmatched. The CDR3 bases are TGTGCCAGCAGTGTCGCGGGGGGGACCTACGAGCAGTACTTC. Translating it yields CASSVAGGTYEQYF.

CDR3 sequence reads: CAWSAGTSGSGPDTQYF. CDR3 coding DNA: TGTGCCTGGAGTGCCGGGACTAGCGGGAGTGGCCCAGATACGCAGTATTTT. The chain is built from TRBV30 and TRBJ2-3; 14 positions agree with TRBD2. Germline CDR1 GTSNPN, CDR2 SVGIG (reference sequence). After removal of 1 base from V and 4 bases from J, the junction contained 7 bases not matched to a gene. The CDR3 consists of 17 residues.

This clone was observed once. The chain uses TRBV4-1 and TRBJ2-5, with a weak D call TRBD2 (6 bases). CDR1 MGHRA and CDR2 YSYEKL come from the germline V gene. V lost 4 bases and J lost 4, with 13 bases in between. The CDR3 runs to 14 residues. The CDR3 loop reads CASSLRDLGETQYF. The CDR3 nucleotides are TGCGCCAGCAGCCTCCGGGACTTAGGAGAGACCCAGTACTTC.

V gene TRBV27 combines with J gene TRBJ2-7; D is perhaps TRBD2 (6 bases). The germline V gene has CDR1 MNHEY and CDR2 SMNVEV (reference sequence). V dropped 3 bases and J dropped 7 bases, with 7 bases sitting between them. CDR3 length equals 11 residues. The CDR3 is CASSFAGEQYF. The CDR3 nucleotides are TGTGCCAGCAGTTTCGCGGGGGAGCAGTACTTC.

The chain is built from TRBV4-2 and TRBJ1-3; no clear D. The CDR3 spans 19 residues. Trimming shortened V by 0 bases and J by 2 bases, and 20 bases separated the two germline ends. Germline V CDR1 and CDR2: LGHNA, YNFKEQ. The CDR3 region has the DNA TGTGCCAGCAGCCAAGATCCTGGTCTACATCGACGGGCTGGAAACACCATATATTTT. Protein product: CASSQDPGLHRRAGNTIYF.

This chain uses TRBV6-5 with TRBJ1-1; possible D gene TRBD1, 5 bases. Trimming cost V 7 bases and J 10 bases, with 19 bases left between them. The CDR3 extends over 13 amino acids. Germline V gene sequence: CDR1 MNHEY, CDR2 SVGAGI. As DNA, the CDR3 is TGTGCCAGCATTTTTCCCACCGGGGGGGGAGCTTTCTTT. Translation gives CASIFPTGGGAFF.

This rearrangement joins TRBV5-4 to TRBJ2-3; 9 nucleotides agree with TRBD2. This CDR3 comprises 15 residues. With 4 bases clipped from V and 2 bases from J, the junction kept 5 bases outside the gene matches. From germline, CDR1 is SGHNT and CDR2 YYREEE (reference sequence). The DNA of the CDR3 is TGTGCCAGCAGCCTGTCTAGCGGGGTCACAGATACGCAGTATTTT. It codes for CASSLSSGVTDTQYF.

The CDR3 nucleotides read TGTGCCAGCCAGCAGGGCGGGAGATGGGCAGATACGCAGTATTTT. It is translated as CASQQGGRWADTQYF. The gene calls are TRBV7-2 and TRBJ2-3; 7 bases are shared with TRBD2. V shed 8 bases, J shed 4 bases, and the junction held 12 bases outside the gene matches. CDR1 is SGHTA, CDR2 FQGNSA, per germline. The CDR3 runs to 15 residues.

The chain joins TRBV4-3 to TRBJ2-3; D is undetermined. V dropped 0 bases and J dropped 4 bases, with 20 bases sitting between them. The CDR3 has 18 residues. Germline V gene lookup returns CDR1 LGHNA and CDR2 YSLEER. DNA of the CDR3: TGCGCCAGCAGCCAAGAGCCTGTGGCTAGGAGCGTTCCAGATACGCAGTATTTT. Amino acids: CASSQEPVARSVPDTQYF.

Here the CDR3 reads CASSVEEDGATYGYTF. The CDR3 nucleotides are TGTGCCAGCAGTGTCGAGGAGGATGGCGCTACATATGGCTACACCTTC. The V call is TRBV25-1, the J call TRBJ1-2; D call uncertain. V shed 4 bases and J shed 5 bases, with 20 bases lying between them. This CDR3 is 16 amino acids long. The germline CDR1 and CDR2 sequences are MGHDK and SYGVNS.

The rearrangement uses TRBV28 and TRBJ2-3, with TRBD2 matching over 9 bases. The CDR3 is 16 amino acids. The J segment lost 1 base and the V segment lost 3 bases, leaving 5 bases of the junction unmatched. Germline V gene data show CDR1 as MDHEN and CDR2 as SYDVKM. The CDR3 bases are TGTGCCAGCAGTTTCCTTCCTAGCGGGGGCACAGATACGCAGTATTTT. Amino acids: CASSFLPSGGTDTQYF.